This TCR beta chain was captured by sequencing in a study of cytomegalovirus exposure and HLA in healthy donors. Study-wide findings and caveats: The authors enumerated over 150 TCR beta chains as linked to cytomegalovirus. High sensitivity and specificity were reportedly achieved when the classifier diagnosed cytomegalovirus status.

Note on this clone: The antigen is not known.

CDR3 length equals 17 residues. V was clipped by 4 bases and J by 4 bases; unmatched bases: 6. CDR1 is SGHVS and CDR2 is FNYEAQ in the germline V gene. Sequenced by immunoSEQ multiplex PCR; TCRdb stores in-frame clones only, minus some. The sample carries tens of thousands of clones, 94% recorded once. The sample was PBMCs. The source of this sequence is a woman in her late teens or twenties in good health and CMV-seronegative. The rearrangement uses TRBV7-6 and TRBJ2-1, with TRBD2 identical over 14 bases. The CDR3 coding sequence is TGTGCCAGCAGCTCGACTAGCGGGGGGGTCTTTTACAATGAGCAGTTCTTC. It is translated as CASSSTSGGVFYNEQFF.